This T cell receptor (beta chain) was recovered during a study of cytomegalovirus exposure and HLA in healthy donors. Use of 60 Vbeta and 13 Jbeta primers characterized the PCR. Clones were read by immunoSEQ multiplex PCR, and TCRdb kept only the in-frame ones, dropping some. Recorded for this sample: tens of thousands of clones. Sampled while nominally healthy, donors likely had unrecorded immune exposures. The sequenced sample was PBMCs. The TCR originated in a man aged 45-65 years in good health and CMV-seronegative.

The CDR3 sequence is CASSESASGANVLTF. The DNA for the CDR3 is TGTGCCAGCAGTGAAAGCGCGTCTGGGGCCAACGTCCTGACTTTC. The rearrangement links TRBV6-1 to TRBJ2-6, with unresolved D. The germline V and J ends were trimmed by 2 bases and 1 base, with 6 bases remaining between them. The V gene's germline CDR1 is MNHNS and CDR2 SASEGT. This CDR3 region has 15 residues.